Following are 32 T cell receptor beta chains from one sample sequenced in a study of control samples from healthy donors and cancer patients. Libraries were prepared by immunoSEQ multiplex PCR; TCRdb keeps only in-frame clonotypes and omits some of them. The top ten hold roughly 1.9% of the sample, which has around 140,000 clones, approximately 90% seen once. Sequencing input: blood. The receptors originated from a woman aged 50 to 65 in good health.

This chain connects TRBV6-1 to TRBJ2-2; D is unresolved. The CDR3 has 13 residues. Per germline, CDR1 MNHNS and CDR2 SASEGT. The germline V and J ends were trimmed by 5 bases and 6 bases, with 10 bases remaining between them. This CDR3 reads CASSPQGSGELFF. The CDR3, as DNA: TGTGCCAGCAGTCCCCAAGGATCCGGGGAGCTGTTTTTT.

The CDR3 loop is CAWSVIRGGMYF. CDR3 nucleotides: TGTGCCTGGAGTGTAATCAGGGGAGGAATGTACTTC. The chain couples TRBV30 to TRBJ2-7, with D tentatively TRBD1 or TRBD2 (6 bases each). V lost 0 bases and J lost 12, with 15 bases in between. Germline-derived CDR1 and CDR2 are GTSNPN and SVGIG (reference sequence). This CDR3 contains 12 residues.

DNA for the CDR3: TGTGCCAGCAGCTCTTGGGGAAACTATGGCTACACCTTC. The encoded protein is CASSSWGNYGYTF. The chain joins TRBV11-2 to TRBJ1-2; D gene unclear. Germline CDR1 SGHAT, CDR2 FQNNGV. CDR3 size: 13 residues. V was clipped by 4 bases and J by 2 bases, with 8 bases between them.

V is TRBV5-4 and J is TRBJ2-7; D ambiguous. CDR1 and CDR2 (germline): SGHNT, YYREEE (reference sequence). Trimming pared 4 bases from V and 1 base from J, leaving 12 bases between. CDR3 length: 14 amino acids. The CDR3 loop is CASSPLLGSYEQYF. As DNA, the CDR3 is TGTGCCAGCAGCCCCCTTTTAGGATCCTACGAGCAGTACTTC.

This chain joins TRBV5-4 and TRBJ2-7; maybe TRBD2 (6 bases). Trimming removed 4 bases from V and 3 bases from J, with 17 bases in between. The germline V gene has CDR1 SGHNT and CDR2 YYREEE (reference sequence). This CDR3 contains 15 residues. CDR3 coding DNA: TGTGCCAGCAGCGCACCCGGGACTTCCTACTACGAGCAGTACTTC. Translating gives CASSAPGTSYYEQYF.

The CDR3 loop reads CASSLLGGAYEQYF. CDR3 sequence (DNA): TGTGCCAGCAGTTTATTGGGGGGGGCCTACGAGCAGTACTTC. J is TRBJ2-7 and V is TRBV27; TRBD2 aligns across 7 bases. Unmatched junction bases numbered 2, after V lost 1 base and J lost 2 bases. The CDR3 extends over 14 amino acids. Germline V gene data show CDR1 as MNHEY and CDR2 as SMNVEV (reference sequence).

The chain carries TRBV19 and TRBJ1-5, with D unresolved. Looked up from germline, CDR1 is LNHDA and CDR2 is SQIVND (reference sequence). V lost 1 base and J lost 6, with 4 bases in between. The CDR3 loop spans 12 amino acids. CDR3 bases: TGTGCCAGTAGTATAGGAGCTCAGCCCCAGCATTTT. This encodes CASSIGAQPQHF.

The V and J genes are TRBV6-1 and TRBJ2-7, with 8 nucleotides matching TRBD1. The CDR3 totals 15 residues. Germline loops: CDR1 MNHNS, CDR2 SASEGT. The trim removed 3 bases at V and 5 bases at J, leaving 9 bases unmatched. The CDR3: CASSDRDRTNHEQYF. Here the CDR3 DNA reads TGTGCCAGCAGTGATAGGGACAGGACTAACCACGAGCAGTACTTC.

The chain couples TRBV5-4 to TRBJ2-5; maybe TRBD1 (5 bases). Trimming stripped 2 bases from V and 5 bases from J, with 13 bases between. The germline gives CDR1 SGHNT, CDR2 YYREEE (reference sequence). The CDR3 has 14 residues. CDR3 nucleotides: TGTGCCAGCAGCTTACCGACAGTCCCGGAGACCCAGTACTTC. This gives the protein CASSLPTVPETQYF. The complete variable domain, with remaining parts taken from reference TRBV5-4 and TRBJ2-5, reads ETGVTQSPTHLIKTRGQQVTLRCSSQSGHNTVSWYQQALGQGPQFIFQYYREEENGRGNFPPRFSGLQFPNYSSELNVNALELDDSALYLCASSLPTVPETQYFGPGTRLLVL.

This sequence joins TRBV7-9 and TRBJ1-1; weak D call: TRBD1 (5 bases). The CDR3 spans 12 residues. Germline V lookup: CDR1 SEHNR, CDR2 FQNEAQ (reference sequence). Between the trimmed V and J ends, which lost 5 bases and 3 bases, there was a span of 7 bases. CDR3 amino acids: CASSRGDTEAFF. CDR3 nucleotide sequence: TGTGCCAGCAGCCGGGGGGACACTGAAGCTTTCTTT.

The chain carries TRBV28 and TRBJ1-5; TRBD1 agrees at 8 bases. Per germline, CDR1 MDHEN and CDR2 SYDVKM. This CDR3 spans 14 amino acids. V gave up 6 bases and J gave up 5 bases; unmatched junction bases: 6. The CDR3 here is CASRLTGVYQPQHF. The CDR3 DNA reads TGTGCCAGCAGACTGACAGGGGTTTATCAGCCCCAGCATTTT. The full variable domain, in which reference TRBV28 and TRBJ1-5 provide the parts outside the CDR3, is DVKVTQSSRYLVKRTGEKVFLECVQDMDHENMFWYRQDPGLGLRLIYFSYDVKMKEKGDIPEGYSVSREKKERFSLILESASTNQTSMYLCASRLTGVYQPQHFGDGTRLSIL.

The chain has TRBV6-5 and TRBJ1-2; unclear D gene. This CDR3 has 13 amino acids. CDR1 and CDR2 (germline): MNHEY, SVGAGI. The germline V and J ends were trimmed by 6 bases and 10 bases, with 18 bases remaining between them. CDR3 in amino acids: CASREVQRTHYTF. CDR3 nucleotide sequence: TGTGCCAGCAGGGAGGTTCAAAGGACGCACTACACCTTC.

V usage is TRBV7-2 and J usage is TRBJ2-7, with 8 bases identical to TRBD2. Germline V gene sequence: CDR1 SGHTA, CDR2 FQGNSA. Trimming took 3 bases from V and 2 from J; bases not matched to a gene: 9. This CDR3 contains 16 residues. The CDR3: CASSFIRGLETYEQYF. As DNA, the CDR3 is TGTGCCAGCAGCTTTATCCGGGGACTAGAGACCTACGAGCAGTACTTC.

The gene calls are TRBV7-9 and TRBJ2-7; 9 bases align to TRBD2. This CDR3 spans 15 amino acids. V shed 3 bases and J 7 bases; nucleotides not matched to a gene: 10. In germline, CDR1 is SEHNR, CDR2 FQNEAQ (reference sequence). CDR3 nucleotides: TGTGCCAGCAGCTTGGCGGGCGGGAGGGATTCGGAGCAGTACTTC. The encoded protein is CASSLAGGRDSEQYF.

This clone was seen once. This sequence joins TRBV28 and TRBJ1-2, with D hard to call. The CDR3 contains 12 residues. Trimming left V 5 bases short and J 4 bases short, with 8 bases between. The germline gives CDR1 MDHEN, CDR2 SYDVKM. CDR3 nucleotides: TGTGCCAGCAGTACGCCGGCCTATGGCTACACCTTC. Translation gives CASSTPAYGYTF.

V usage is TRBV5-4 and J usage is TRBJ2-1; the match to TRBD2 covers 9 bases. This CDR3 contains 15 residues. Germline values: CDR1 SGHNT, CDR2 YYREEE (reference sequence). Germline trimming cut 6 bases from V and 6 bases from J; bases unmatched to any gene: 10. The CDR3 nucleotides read TGTGCCAGCATGCGGGAGGGCCTTACGGGCAATGAGCAGTTCTTC. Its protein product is CASMREGLTGNEQFF.

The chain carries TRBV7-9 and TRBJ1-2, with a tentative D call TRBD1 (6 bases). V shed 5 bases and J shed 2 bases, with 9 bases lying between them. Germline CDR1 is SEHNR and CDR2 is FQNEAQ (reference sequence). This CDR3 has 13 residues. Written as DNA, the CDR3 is TGTGCCAGCAGCAGAGGACAGAACTATGGCTACACCTTC. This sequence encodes CASSRGQNYGYTF.

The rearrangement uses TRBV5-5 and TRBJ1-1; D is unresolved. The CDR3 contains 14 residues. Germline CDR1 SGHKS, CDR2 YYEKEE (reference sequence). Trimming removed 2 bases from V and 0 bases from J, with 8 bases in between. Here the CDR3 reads CASSLEHLNTEAFF. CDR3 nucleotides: TGTGCCAGCAGCTTAGAACATCTGAACACTGAAGCTTTCTTT.

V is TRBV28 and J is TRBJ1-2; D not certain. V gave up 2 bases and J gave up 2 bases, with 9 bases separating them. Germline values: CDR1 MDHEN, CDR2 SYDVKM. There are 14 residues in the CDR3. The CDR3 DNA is TGTGCCAGCAGTTTAGTCGGGAAAAACTATGGCTACACCTTC. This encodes CASSLVGKNYGYTF.

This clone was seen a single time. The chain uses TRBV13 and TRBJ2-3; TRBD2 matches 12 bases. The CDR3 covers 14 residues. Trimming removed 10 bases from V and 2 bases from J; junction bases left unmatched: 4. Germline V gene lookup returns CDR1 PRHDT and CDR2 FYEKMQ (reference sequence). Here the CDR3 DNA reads TGTGCCACCAGGACTAGCGGGGACACAGATACGCAGTATTTT. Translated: CATRTSGDTDTQYF.

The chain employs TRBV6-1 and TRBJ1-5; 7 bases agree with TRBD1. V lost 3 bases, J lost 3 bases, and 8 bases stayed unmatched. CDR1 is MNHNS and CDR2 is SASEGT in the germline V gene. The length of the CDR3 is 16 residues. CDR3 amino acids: CASSETTGTVNQPQHF. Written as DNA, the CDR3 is TGTGCCAGCAGTGAGACAACCGGGACAGTCAATCAGCCCCAGCATTTT.

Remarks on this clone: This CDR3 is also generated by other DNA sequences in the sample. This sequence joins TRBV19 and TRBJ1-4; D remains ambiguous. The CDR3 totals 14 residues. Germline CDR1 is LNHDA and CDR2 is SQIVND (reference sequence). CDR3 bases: TGTGCGATCTCGACGACTCTCACTAATGAAAAACTGTTTTTT. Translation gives CAISTTLTNEKLFF.

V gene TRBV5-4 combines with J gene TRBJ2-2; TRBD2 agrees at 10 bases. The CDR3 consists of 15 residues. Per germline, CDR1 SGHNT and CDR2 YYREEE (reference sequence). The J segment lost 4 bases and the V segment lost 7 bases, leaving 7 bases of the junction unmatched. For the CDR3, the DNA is TGTGCCAGCGGGGAAGCGGGAGGGAGCACCGGGGAGCTGTTTTTT. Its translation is CASGEAGGSTGELFF. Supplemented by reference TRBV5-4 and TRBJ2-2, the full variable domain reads ETGVTQSPTHLIKTRGQQVTLRCSSQSGHNTVSWYQQALGQGPQFIFQYYREEENGRGNFPPRFSGLQFPNYSSELNVNALELDDSALYLCASGEAGGSTGELFFGEGSRLTVL.

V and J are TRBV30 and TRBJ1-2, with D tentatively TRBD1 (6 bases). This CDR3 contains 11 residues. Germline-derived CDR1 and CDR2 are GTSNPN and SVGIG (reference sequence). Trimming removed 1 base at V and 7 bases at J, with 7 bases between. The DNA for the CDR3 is TGTGCCTGGAGTGCAGGGGTTGGCTACACCTTC. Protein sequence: CAWSAGVGYTF.

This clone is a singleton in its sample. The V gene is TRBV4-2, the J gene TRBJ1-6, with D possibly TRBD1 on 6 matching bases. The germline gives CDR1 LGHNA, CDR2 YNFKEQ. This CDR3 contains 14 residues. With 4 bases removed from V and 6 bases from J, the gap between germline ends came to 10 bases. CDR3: CASSPGQSNSPLHF. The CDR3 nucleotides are TGTGCCAGCAGCCCCGGACAGTCTAATTCACCCCTCCACTTT.

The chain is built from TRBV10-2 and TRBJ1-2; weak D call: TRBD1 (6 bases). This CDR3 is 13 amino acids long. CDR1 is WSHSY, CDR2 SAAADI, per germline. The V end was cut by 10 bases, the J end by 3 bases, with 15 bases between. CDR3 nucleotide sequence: TGCGCCACCAAAGGGGGAAGCGACTATGGCTACACCTTC. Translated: CATKGGSDYGYTF.

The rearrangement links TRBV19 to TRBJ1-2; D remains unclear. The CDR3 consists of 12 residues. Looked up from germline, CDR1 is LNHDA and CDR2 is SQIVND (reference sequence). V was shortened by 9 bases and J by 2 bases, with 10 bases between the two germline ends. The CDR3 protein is CASTTLNYGYTF. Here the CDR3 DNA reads TGTGCCAGCACCACACTCAACTATGGCTACACCTTC. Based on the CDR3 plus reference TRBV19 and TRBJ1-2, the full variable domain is DGGITQSPKYLFRKEGQNVTLSCEQNLNHDAMYWYRQDPGQGLRLIYYSQIVNDFQKGDIAEGYSVSREKKESFPLTVTSAQKNPTAFYLCASTTLNYGYTFGSGTRLTVV.

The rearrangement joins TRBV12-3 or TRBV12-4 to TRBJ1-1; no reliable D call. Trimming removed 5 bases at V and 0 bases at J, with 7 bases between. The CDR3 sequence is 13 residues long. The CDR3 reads CASSPWLNTEAFF. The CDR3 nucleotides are TGTGCCAGCAGTCCATGGTTGAACACTGAAGCTTTCTTT.

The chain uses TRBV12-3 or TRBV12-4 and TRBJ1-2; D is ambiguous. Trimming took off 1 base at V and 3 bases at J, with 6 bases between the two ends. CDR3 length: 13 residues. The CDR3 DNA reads TGTGCCAGCAGTTTAGAAGAATACTATGGCTACACCTTC. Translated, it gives CASSLEEYYGYTF.

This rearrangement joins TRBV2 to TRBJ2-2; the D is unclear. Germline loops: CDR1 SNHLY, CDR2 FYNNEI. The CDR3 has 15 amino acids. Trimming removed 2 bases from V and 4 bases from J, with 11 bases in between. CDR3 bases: TGTGCCAGCAGTGAAAGCAGGTGGGGCACCGGGGAGCTGTTTTTT. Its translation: CASSESRWGTGELFF.

The CDR3 DNA sequence: TGTGCCAGCAGCTTGACGACCCTCCGGAATCAGCCCCAGCATTTT. This gives the protein CASSLTTLRNQPQHF. The chain carries TRBV5-6 and TRBJ1-5; D is unresolved. The CDR3 consists of 15 residues. The V and J ends lost 1 base and 4 bases respectively, with 12 bases between them. Germline lookup yields CDR1 SGHDT and CDR2 YYEEEE. Based on the CDR3 plus reference TRBV5-6 and TRBJ1-5, the full variable domain is DAGVTQSPTHLIKTRGQQVTLRCSPKSGHDTVSWYQQALGQGPQFIFQYYEEEERQRGNFPDRFSGHQFPNYSSELNVNALLLGDSALYLCASSLTTLRNQPQHFGDGTRLSIL.

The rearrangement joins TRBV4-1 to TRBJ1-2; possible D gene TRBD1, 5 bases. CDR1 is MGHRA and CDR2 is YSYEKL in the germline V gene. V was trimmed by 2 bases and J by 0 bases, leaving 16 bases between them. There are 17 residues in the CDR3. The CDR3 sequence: CASSQPPGRVANYGYTF. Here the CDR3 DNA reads TGCGCCAGCAGCCAACCCCCAGGGCGGGTAGCTAACTATGGCTACACCTTC.